The clone carrying this T cell receptor (beta chain) was detected many times. Its cognate antigen is unknown. Looked up from germline, CDR1 is MDHEN and CDR2 is SYDVKM. CDR3 length: 17 amino acids. The V end lost 7 bases, the J end lost 4 bases, and 23 bases lay between the germline ends. This sample is part of a study of T cell repertoires in cytomegalovirus infection. Study-wide points: CMV-specific HLA-C-restricted TCR beta clonotypes dominated the ex vivo response.

TCRdb ran MiXCR on the reads and lists one entry per CDR3 protein. Found here are fewer than 550,000 distinct CDR3 sequences, about 11% of them singletons; the top ten hold roughly 10%. This sequence was found in a human donor in good health (CMV status not recorded). Some clones in this sample may be carry-over from other donors' samples. Sequenced: PBMCs. The chain joins TRBV28 to TRBJ2-1, with a possible D match to TRBD2 (7 bases). In DNA, the CDR3 is TGTGCCAGCATCTCGAGGGGGGGGGAGGGCCCGTACAATGAGCAGTTCTTC. Translation: CASISRGGEGPYNEQFF.